This paragraph covers one T cell receptor (beta chain) sequence. This entry comes from a study of shared clonotypes between healthy human individuals. The germline gives CDR1 LNHDA, CDR2 SQIVND (reference sequence). The V and J ends lost 7 bases and 1 base respectively, with 16 bases between them. The CDR3 totals 16 residues. Sequencing used immunoSEQ multiplex PCR; TCRdb keeps in-frame clones, though not all of them. The sample has 2 million to 2.5 million clones, 90% to 96% seen once. This sequence joins TRBV19 and TRBJ2-2; the D gene could be TRBD1 or TRBD2 (5 bases each). Sequencing was performed on naive CD4+ T cells sorted from blood. Described subset: CD45RA+ positively selected. The TCR was taken from a young man in good health. The CDR3, as DNA: TGTGCCAGTAACCCCGGGACGTGGAAGAACACCGGGGAGCTGTTTTTT. This encodes CASNPGTWKNTGELFF. The entire variable domain, with the rest obtained from reference TRBV19 and TRBJ2-2, is as follows: DGGITQSPKYLFRKEGQNVTLSCEQNLNHDAMYWYRQDPGQGLRLIYYSQIVNDFQKGDIAEGYSVSREKKESFPLTVTSAQKNPTAFYLCASNPGTWKNTGELFFGEGSRLTVL.